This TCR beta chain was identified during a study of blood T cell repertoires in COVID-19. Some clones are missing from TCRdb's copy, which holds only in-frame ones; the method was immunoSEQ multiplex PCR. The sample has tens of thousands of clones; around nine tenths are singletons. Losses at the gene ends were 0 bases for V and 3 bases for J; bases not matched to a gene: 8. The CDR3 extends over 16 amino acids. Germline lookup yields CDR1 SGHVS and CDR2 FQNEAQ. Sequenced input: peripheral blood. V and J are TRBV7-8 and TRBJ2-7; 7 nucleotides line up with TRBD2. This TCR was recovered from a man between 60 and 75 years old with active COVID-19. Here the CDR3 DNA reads TGTGCCAGCAGCTTAGCGCCGAGCGGGGAGGGCTACGAGCAGTACTTC. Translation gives CASSLAPSGEGYEQYF.